This record concerns one T cell receptor beta chain sequence. It was during active infection that Seattle patients were enrolled and then longitudinally followed. Some clones are missing from TCRdb's copy, which holds only in-frame ones; the method was immunoSEQ multiplex PCR. The table records roughly 300,000 clones, about nine tenths of them present only once. These data belong to a study of blood T cell repertoires in COVID-19. The CDR3 runs 16 residues. V lost 2 bases, J lost 2 bases, and 3 bases stayed unmatched. Germline lookup yields CDR1 KGHSH and CDR2 LQKENI. The TCR was taken from a woman aged 25 to 39 with COVID-19, enrolled during active disease. V is TRBV18 and J is TRBJ2-6; TRBD1 agrees at 7 bases. Sequencing used peripheral blood. The CDR3 DNA reads TGTGCCAGCTCACCAGGTACAGGGGCTGGGGCCAACGTCCTGACTTTC. It translates to CASSPGTGAGANVLTF.